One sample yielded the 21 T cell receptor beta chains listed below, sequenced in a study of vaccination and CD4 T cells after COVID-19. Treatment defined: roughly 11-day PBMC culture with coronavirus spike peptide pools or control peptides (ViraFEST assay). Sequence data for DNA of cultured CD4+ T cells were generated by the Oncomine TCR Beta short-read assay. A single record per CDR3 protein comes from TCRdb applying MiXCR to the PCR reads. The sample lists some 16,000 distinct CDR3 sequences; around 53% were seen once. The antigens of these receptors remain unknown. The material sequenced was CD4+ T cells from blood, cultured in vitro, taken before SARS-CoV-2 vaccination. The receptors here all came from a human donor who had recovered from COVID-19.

The DNA for the CDR3 is TGTGCCAGCAGTTTATTAGGCCAGGTAGACGGAAACACCATATATTTT. Amino acid sequence: CASSLLGQVDGNTIYF. The chain is built from TRBV28 and TRBJ1-3; D gene unclear. V was trimmed by 1 base and J by 4 bases, leaving 14 bases between them. The CDR3 sequence is 16 residues long. Germline CDR1 reads MDHEN; CDR2 reads SYDVKM.

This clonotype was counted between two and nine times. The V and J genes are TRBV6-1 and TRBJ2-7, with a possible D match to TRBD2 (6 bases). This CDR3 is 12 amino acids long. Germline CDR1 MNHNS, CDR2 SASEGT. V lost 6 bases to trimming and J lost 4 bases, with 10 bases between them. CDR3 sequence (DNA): TGTGCCAGCAGGACTAGTGGATACGAGCAGTACTTC. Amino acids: CASRTSGYEQYF.

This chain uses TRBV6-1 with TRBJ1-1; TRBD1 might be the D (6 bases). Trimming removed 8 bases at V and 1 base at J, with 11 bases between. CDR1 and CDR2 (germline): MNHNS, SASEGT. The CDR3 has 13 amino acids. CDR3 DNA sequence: TGTGCCAGCGGATCACAGGGGAACACTGAAGCTTTCTTT. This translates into CASGSQGNTEAFF.

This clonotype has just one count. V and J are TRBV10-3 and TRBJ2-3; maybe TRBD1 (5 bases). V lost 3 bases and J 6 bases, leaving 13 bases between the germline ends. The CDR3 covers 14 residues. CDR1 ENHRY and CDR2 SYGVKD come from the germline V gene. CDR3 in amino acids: CAISEGQGADTQYF. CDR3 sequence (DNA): TGTGCCATCAGTGAAGGGCAGGGTGCCGATACGCAGTATTTT.

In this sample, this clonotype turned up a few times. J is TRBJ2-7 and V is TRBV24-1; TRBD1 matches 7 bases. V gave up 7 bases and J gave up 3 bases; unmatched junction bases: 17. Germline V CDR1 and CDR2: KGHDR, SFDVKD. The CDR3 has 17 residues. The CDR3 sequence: CATSIPTGTVFNYEQYF. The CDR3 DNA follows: TGTGCCACCAGCATACCAACCGGGACAGTCTTTAACTACGAGCAGTACTTC.

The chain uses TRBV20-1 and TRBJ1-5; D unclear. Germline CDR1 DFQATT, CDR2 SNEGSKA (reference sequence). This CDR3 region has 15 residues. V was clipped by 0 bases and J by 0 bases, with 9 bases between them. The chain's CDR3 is CSARDTDYSNQPQHF. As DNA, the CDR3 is TGCAGTGCTAGAGACACCGACTATAGCAATCAGCCCCAGCATTTT.

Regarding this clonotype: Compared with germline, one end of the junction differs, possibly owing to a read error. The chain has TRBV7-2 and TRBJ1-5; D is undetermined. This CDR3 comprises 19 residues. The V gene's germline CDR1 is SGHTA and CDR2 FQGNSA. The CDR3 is CASSLAAGARHDSNQPRHF. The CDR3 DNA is TGTGCCAGCAGCTTAGCCGCAGGAGCACGTCATGATAGCAATCAGCCCCGGCATTTT.

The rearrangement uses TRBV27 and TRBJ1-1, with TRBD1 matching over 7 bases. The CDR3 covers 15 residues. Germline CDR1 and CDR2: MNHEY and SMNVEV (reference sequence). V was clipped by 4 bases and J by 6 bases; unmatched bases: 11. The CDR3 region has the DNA TGTGCCAGCAGTTCACAAACAGGGGTGTTAGCTGAAGCTTTCTTT. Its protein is CASSSQTGVLAEAFF.

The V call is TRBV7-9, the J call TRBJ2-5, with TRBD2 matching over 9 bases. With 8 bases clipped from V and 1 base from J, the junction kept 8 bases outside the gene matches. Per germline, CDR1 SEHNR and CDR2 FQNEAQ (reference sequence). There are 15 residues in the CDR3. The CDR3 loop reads CASHGGGALQETQYF. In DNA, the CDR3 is TGTGCCAGCCATGGCGGGGGGGCCCTCCAAGAGACCCAGTACTTC.

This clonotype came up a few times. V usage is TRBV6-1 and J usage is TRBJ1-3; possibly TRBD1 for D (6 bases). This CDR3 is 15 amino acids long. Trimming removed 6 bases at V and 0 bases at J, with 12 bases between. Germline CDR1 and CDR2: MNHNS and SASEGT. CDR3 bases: TGTGCCAGCAGGACCCAAGGGGGCTCTGGAAACACCATATATTTT. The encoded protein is CASRTQGGSGNTIYF.

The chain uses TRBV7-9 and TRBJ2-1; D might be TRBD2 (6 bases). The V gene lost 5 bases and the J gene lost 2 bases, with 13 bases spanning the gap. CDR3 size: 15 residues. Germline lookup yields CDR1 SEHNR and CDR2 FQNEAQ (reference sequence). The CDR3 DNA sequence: TGTGCCAGCAGCCCACTAGCTGGGGCCTACAATGAGCAGTTCTTC. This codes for CASSPLAGAYNEQFF. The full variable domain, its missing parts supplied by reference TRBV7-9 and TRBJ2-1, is DTGVSQNPRHKITKRGQNVTFRCDPISEHNRLYWYRQTLGQGPEFLTYFQNEAQLEKSRLLSDRFSAERPKGSFSTLEIQRTEQGDSAMYLCASSPLAGAYNEQFFGPGTRLTVL.

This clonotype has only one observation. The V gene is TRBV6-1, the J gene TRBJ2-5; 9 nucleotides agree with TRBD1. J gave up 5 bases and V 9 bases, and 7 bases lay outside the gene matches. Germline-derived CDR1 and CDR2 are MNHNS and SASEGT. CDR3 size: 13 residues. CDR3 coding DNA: TGTGCCAGTACAGGGGGCTGGGGGGAGACCCAGTACTTC. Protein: CASTGGWGETQYF.

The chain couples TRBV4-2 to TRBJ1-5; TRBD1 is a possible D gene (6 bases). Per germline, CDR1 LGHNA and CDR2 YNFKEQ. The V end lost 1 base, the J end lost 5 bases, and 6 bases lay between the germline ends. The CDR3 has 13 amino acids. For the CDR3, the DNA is TGTGCCAGCAGCCAAGGGGGGCATCAGCCCCAGCATTTT. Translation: CASSQGGHQPQHF.

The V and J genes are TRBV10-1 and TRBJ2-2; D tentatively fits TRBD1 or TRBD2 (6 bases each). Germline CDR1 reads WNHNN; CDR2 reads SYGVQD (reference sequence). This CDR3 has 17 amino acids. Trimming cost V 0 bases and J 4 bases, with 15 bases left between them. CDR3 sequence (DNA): TGCGCCAGCAGTGAGTCTCTGGGGGGCCTCGGCACCGGGGAGCTGTTTTTT. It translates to CASSESLGGLGTGELFF.

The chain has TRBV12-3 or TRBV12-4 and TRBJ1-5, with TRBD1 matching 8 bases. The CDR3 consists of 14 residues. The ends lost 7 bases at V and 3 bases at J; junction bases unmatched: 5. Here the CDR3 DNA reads TGTGCCAGCACCCAGGGGGCATCCAATCAGCCCCAGCATTTT. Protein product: CASTQGASNQPQHF.

The CDR3 region has the DNA TGCAGTGCTAGTGATAATTACGAGCAGTACTTC. Translating it yields CSASDNYEQYF. The chain combines TRBV20-1 with TRBJ2-7; no clear D. Germline V gives CDR1 DFQATT, CDR2 SNEGSKA (reference sequence). Trimming cost V 3 bases and J 4 bases, with 7 bases left between them. CDR3 length: 11 amino acids.

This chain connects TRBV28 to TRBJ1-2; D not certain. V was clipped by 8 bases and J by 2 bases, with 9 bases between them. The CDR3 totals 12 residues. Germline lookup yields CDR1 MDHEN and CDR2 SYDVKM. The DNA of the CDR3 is TGTGCCAGCGACGGGGTCAACTATGGCTACACCTTC. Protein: CASDGVNYGYTF.

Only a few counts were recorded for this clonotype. The CDR3, as DNA: TGTGCCAGCAGCTTGTCAGGGGGCCGGGATGAAGCTTTCTTT. Translated: CASSLSGGRDEAFF. The chain employs TRBV7-9 and TRBJ1-1, with 8 bases identical to TRBD1. Trimming took 3 bases from V and 7 from J; bases not matched to a gene: 7. Germline values: CDR1 SEHNR, CDR2 FQNEAQ (reference sequence). This CDR3 spans 14 amino acids.

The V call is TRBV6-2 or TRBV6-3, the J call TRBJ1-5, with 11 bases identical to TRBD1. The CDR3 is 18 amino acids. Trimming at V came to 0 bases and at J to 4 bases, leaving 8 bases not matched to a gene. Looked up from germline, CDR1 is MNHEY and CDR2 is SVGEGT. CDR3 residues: CASSYSMGQGVSNQPQHF. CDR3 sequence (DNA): TGTGCCAGCAGTTACTCCATGGGACAGGGGGTTTCGAATCAGCCCCAGCATTTT.

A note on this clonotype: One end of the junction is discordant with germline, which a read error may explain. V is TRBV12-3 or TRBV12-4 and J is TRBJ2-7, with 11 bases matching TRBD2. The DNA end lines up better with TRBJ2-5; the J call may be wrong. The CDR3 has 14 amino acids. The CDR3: CASSIAGGRETQYF. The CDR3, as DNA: TGTGCCAGCAGTATAGCGGGAGGGCGGGAGACCCAGTACTTC.

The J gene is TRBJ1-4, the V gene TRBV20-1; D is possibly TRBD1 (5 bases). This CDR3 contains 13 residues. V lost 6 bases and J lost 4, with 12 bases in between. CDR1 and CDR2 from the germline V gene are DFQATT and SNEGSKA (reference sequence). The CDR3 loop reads CSAPRGNNEKLFF. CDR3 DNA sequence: TGCAGTGCCCCCCGGGGGAATAATGAAAAACTGTTTTTT.